Presented here are 32 T cell receptor beta chains from one specimen sequenced in a study of T cells in Graves' hyperthyroidism and ophthalmopathy. Using RNA transcripts as the source, TCR beta CDR3 regions were amplified. Primed by the HTBI set, a first-round RT-PCR was run on the TCR CDR3. Each CDR3 protein is one row after TCRdb ran MiXCR on the multiplex PCR reads. The data show approximately 330,000 distinct CDR3 sequences, roughly 23% seen once. The specimen sequenced was blood. The source is a woman aged 45-65 years with Graves' hyperthyroidism.

The chain is built from TRBV9 and TRBJ2-3; perhaps TRBD2 as D (6 bases). This CDR3 is built from 16 residues. V was clipped by 2 bases and J by 6 bases, with 19 bases between them. The germline V gene has CDR1 SGDLS and CDR2 YYNGEE. CDR3 region: CASSVPRGGPADTQYF. CDR3 sequence (DNA): TGTGCCAGCAGCGTTCCGAGAGGAGGGCCTGCGGATACGCAGTATTTT.

This clonotype was seen at least ten times. This sequence joins TRBV7-9 and TRBJ2-7; D is perhaps TRBD2 (6 bases). CDR1 and CDR2 from the germline V gene are SEHNR and FQNEAQ (reference sequence). The CDR3 contains 13 residues. Trimming left V 5 bases short and J 3 bases short, with 11 bases between. The CDR3 spells CASSLGSYYEQYF. The CDR3 nucleotides read TGTGCCAGCAGCCTCGGGAGCTACTACGAGCAGTACTTC.

This clonotype was counted ten times or more. The chain joins TRBV12-3 or TRBV12-4 to TRBJ1-2, with unresolved D. This CDR3 comprises 12 residues. The V and J ends lost 7 bases and 4 bases respectively, with 10 bases between them. This CDR3 reads CASTTDGYGYTF. The CDR3 nucleotides read TGTGCCAGCACCACAGATGGCTATGGCTACACCTTC.

This clonotype appeared many times. J is TRBJ2-1 and V is TRBV6-2 or TRBV6-3; 7 bases are a match to TRBD2. The V and J ends lost 5 bases and 0 bases, in that order; junction bases with no gene match: 7. The germline CDR1 and CDR2 sequences are MNHEY and SVGEGT. This CDR3 comprises 16 residues. This CDR3 reads CASSRGTTSSYNEQFF. Here the CDR3 DNA reads TGTGCCAGCAGTCGAGGGACTACAAGCTCCTACAATGAGCAGTTCTTC.

Many counts were recorded for this clonotype. The V call is TRBV28, the J call TRBJ1-5, with no clear D. The CDR3 runs 14 residues. Germline V gene lookup returns CDR1 MDHEN and CDR2 SYDVKM. V dropped 5 bases and J dropped 5 bases, with 13 bases sitting between them. CDR3 coding DNA: TGTGCCAGCAGTCACTTAGGTGGAGATCAGCCCCAGCATTTT. Protein: CASSHLGGDQPQHF.

Notes on this clonotype: The CDR3 ends on some other residue instead of the conserved phenylalanine or tryptophan, so this is likely a read error. Because the CDR3's place on the DNA is in doubt, the DNA is left out and the CDR3 is given as listed by TCRdb. The chain employs TRBV30 and TRBJ2-7. Per the germline V gene, CDR1 is GTSNPN and CDR2 is SVGIG (reference sequence). The CDR3 length equals 9 residues, ends included. The CDR3: CAWRLFLYS.

Many counts were recorded for this clonotype. The genes are TRBV18 and TRBJ2-7; unclear D gene. The CDR3 is 13 amino acids. V lost 2 bases to trimming and J lost 5 bases, with 10 bases between them. In germline, CDR1 is KGHSH, CDR2 LQKENI. The CDR3 DNA is TGTGCCAGCTCACCATCGGCAGATAACGAGCAGTACTTC. Amino acids: CASSPSADNEQYF. Combining the CDR3 with reference TRBV18 and TRBJ2-7 gives the whole variable domain NAGVMQNPRHLVRRRGQEARLRCSPMKGHSHVYWYRQLPEEGLKFMVYLQKENIIDESGMPKERFSAEFPKEGPSILRIQQVVRGDSAAYFCASSPSADNEQYFGPGTRLTVT.

This clonotype was seen at least ten times. The chain carries TRBV20-1 and TRBJ1-1; TRBD1 might be the D (6 bases). The CDR3 is made up of 17 amino acids. Germline assignment: CDR1 DFQATT and CDR2 SNEGSKA (reference sequence). V dropped 0 bases and J dropped 0 bases, with 17 bases sitting between them. CDR3: CSAREGAGAEMNTEAFF. The CDR3 nucleotides read TGCAGTGCTAGAGAGGGGGCGGGGGCGGAGATGAACACTGAAGCTTTCTTT.

This clonotype was observed many times. The V and J genes are TRBV11-3 and TRBJ1-2; D not resolved. The CDR3 loop spans 12 amino acids. The V end lost 6 bases, the J end lost 10 bases, and 15 bases lay between the germline ends. Germline V gene lookup returns CDR1 SGHNT and CDR2 YENEEA. This chain's CDR3 is CASSSKLGDYTF. The CDR3 nucleotides are TGTGCCAGCAGTTCCAAACTCGGGGACTACACCTTC.

A few counts support this clonotype. A read error may explain this, as a much larger clone is one base away. The chain has TRBV12-3 or TRBV12-4 and TRBJ1-1; D gene ambiguous. The CDR3 is made up of 12 amino acids. The CDR3, as DNA: TGTGCCAGCAGTTTAATTGGCACTGAAGCTTCCTTT. Translation: CASSLIGTEASF.

The rearrangement joins TRBV3-1 to TRBJ1-1; D is ambiguous. V was pared by 3 bases and J by 2 bases, with 13 bases between. From germline, CDR1 is LGHDT and CDR2 YNNKEL (reference sequence). The CDR3 length is 15 residues. CDR3 amino acids: CASSQRIATNTEAFF. Here the CDR3 DNA reads TGTGCCAGCAGCCAGAGGATTGCGACAAACACTGAAGCTTTCTTT.

The rearrangement links TRBV6-1 to TRBJ2-7; a possible D gene is TRBD2 (6 bases). This CDR3 has 16 residues. Trimming removed 6 bases from V and 6 bases from J, with 24 bases in between. The germline V gene encodes CDR1 MNHNS and CDR2 SASEGT. In nucleotides, the CDR3 is TGTGCCAGCAGCCGAAGGCTTGCTGCGGGAAGTTTCGAGCAGTACTTC. It yields the protein CASSRRLAAGSFEQYF.

This clonotype was seen many times. The genes are TRBV6-2 or TRBV6-3 and TRBJ1-1, with 8 bases identical to TRBD1. The CDR3 consists of 15 residues. After removal of 6 bases from V and 0 bases from J, the junction contained 6 bases not matched to a gene. The germline V gene encodes CDR1 MNHEY and CDR2 SVGEGT. DNA of the CDR3: TGTGCCAGCAGGAGACGGGGACAGGTGAACACTGAAGCTTTCTTT. It codes for CASRRRGQVNTEAFF.

This clonotype was counted ten times or more. The gene calls are TRBV5-1 and TRBJ2-5; 8 nucleotides line up with TRBD1. Germline loops: CDR1 SGHRS, CDR2 YFSETQ. This CDR3 is built from 15 residues. V lost 4 bases, J lost 3 bases, and 8 bases stayed unmatched. CDR3 sequence (DNA): TGCGCCAGCAGCCTGGCGATGACAGGGGAAGAGACCCAGTACTTC. Protein: CASSLAMTGEETQYF.

This chain connects TRBV10-1 to TRBJ2-5; D is unresolved. CDR3 length: 14 amino acids. V lost 3 bases and J lost 5, with 13 bases in between. Germline values: CDR1 WNHNN, CDR2 SYGVQD (reference sequence). The CDR3 spells CASSDQNLGETQYF. For the CDR3, the DNA is TGCGCCAGCAGTGACCAAAATCTGGGGGAGACCCAGTACTTC.

The CDR3 is CASSATGFNEKLFF. The CDR3, as DNA: TGTGCCAGCAGCGCGACAGGGTTTAATGAAAAACTGTTTTTT. The rearrangement uses TRBV9 and TRBJ1-4; 7 nucleotides align to TRBD1. The CDR3 has 14 amino acids. J gave up 4 bases and V 3 bases, and 3 bases lay outside the gene matches. The V gene's germline CDR1 is SGDLS and CDR2 YYNGEE.

This clonotype was found a few times. The rearrangement links TRBV28 to TRBJ2-1; D is ambiguous. CDR1 and CDR2 (germline): MDHEN, SYDVKM. The CDR3 is 13 amino acids. Trimming took off 1 base at V and 6 bases at J, with 7 bases between the two ends. The CDR3 nucleotides are TGTGCCAGCAGTTTATCCGGACGCAATGAGCAGTTCTTC. This translates into CASSLSGRNEQFF.

This clonotype has a count of ten or more. V usage is TRBV11-2 and J usage is TRBJ1-3, with no clear D. This CDR3 has 15 amino acids. Trimming shortened V by 0 bases and J by 0 bases, and 6 bases separated the two germline ends. Germline assignment: CDR1 SGHAT and CDR2 FQNNGV. The CDR3 nucleotides are TGTGCCAGCAGCTTAGAGGTGATCTCTGGAAACACCATATATTTT. Amino acid sequence: CASSLEVISGNTIYF. Drawing the rest from reference TRBV11-2 and TRBJ1-3, the complete variable domain is EAGVAQSPRYKIIEKRQSVAFWCNPISGHATLYWYQQILGQGPKLLIQFQNNGVVDDSQLPKDRFSAERLKGVDSTLKIQPAKLEDSAVYLCASSLEVISGNTIYFGEGSWLTVV.

This clonotype was detected many times. V and J are TRBV27 and TRBJ2-6, with TRBD1 matching 8 bases. Germline V lookup: CDR1 MNHEY, CDR2 SMNVEV (reference sequence). This CDR3 has 16 amino acids. The trim removed 2 bases at V and 0 bases at J, leaving 0 bases unmatched. DNA for the CDR3: TGTGCCAGCAGTTTAGGACAGGGCTCTGGGGCCAACGTCCTGACTTTC. Protein sequence: CASSLGQGSGANVLTF.

This chain joins TRBV3-1 and TRBJ1-3; possibly TRBD1 for D (6 bases). V lost 2 bases and J lost 4, with 12 bases in between. The CDR3 consists of 15 residues. Germline V CDR1 and CDR2: LGHDT, YNNKEL (reference sequence). In DNA form, the CDR3 reads TGTGCCAGCAGCCAATACAGGGCAAGCGGAAACACCATATATTTT. Translating gives CASSQYRASGNTIYF.

Worth noting for this clonotype: A much larger clonotype is one base distant, so this may be a read error. The chain couples TRBV2 to TRBJ2-2, with D perhaps matching TRBD2 (6 bases). The CDR3 is 14 amino acids. The germline V gene encodes CDR1 SNHLY and CDR2 FYNNEI. CDR3 region: CTSSEGSGSGELFF. CDR3 in DNA: TGTACCAGCAGTGAAGGGAGCGGGTCCGGGGAGCTGTTTTTT.

The chain recombines TRBV27 with TRBJ2-2; TRBD2 aligns across 9 bases. CDR1 is MNHEY and CDR2 is SMNVEV in the germline V gene (reference sequence). V lost 3 bases to trimming and J lost 4 bases; unmatched junction nucleotides: 9. This CDR3 has 17 residues. Here the CDR3 reads CASSFRRLAAITGELFF. The CDR3 DNA reads as TGTGCCAGCAGTTTCCGTAGACTAGCGGCGATCACCGGGGAGCTGTTTTTT.

This clonotype was detected only a few times. The CDR3 DNA is TGTGCCAGCAGCTTAGGGTTCGGGGGGAATCAGCCCCAGCATTTT. This gives the protein CASSLGFGGNQPQHF. V gene TRBV11-2 combines with J gene TRBJ1-5; D perhaps matches TRBD1 (5 bases). V dropped 1 base and J dropped 4 bases, with 11 bases sitting between them. In germline, CDR1 is SGHAT, CDR2 FQNNGV. The CDR3 length is 15 residues.

This clonotype was detected ten times or more. The V call is TRBV6-1, the J call TRBJ1-1; D remains unclear. The CDR3 covers 15 residues. CDR1 is MNHNS and CDR2 is SASEGT in the germline V gene. V was cut by 2 bases and J by 1 base, with 11 bases left in between. The CDR3: CASSERRMGNTEAFF. In nucleotides, the CDR3 is TGTGCCAGCAGTGAAAGGCGGATGGGGAACACTGAAGCTTTCTTT.

This clonotype occurred many times. The chain is built from TRBV7-2 and TRBJ1-6; TRBD1 is a possible D gene (5 bases). Trimming took 4 bases from V and 6 from J, leaving 13 bases between them. The CDR3 runs 15 residues. Germline values: CDR1 SGHTA, CDR2 FQGNSA. The CDR3 sequence: CASSSPGTVNSPLHF. The CDR3 DNA follows: TGTGCCAGCAGCTCCCCGGGGACGGTTAATTCACCCCTCCACTTT.

The sample holds a few counts of this clonotype. V and J are TRBV9 and TRBJ2-3; D call uncertain. Germline assignment: CDR1 SGDLS and CDR2 YYNGEE. V was clipped by 4 bases and J by 1 base, with 10 bases between them. There are 14 residues in the CDR3. The CDR3 DNA is TGTGCCAGCAGCCCCCCTGGGGGCACAGATACGCAGTATTTT. The encoded protein is CASSPPGGTDTQYF.

This clonotype was picked up many times. The chain carries TRBV7-9 and TRBJ2-1; 10 nucleotides align to TRBD2. The germline CDR1 and CDR2 sequences are SEHNR and FQNEAQ (reference sequence). This CDR3 spans 12 amino acids. Trimming cost V 8 bases and J 8 bases; bases outside gene matches: 3. CDR3 residues: CASASGSYEQFF. The CDR3 DNA reads TGTGCCAGCGCTAGCGGGAGCTATGAGCAGTTCTTC.

This clonotype was seen many times. The rearrangement joins TRBV7-9 to TRBJ2-3, with TRBD2 matching over 9 bases. CDR1 is SEHNR and CDR2 is FQNEAQ in the germline V gene (reference sequence). The CDR3 contains 16 residues. The V and J ends lost 3 bases and 0 bases, in that order; junction bases with no gene match: 4. CDR3 loop: CASSFTAGGSTDTQYF. CDR3 bases: TGTGCCAGCAGCTTCACCGCGGGAGGGAGCACAGATACGCAGTATTTT. Full variable domain (outside the CDR3, taken from reference TRBV7-9 and TRBJ2-3): DTGVSQNPRHKITKRGQNVTFRCDPISEHNRLYWYRQTLGQGPEFLTYFQNEAQLEKSRLLSDRFSAERPKGSFSTLEIQRTEQGDSAMYLCASSFTAGGSTDTQYFGPGTRLTVL.

The chain employs TRBV28 and TRBJ1-5, with 9 nucleotides matching TRBD1. Per germline, CDR1 MDHEN and CDR2 SYDVKM. This CDR3 has 18 amino acids. Trimming took 5 bases from V and 0 from J; bases not matched to a gene: 11. CDR3: CASSPYGTGINSNQPQHF. CDR3 DNA sequence: TGTGCCAGCAGTCCCTACGGGACAGGGATCAATAGCAATCAGCCCCAGCATTTT.

This clonotype was counted many times. The V and J genes are TRBV7-8 and TRBJ2-1; a weak D match, TRBD2 (6 bases). The CDR3 spans 16 residues. V dropped 0 bases and J dropped 1 base, with 10 bases sitting between them. CDR1 is SGHVS and CDR2 is FQNEAQ in the germline V gene. The CDR3: CASSLATGVSYNEQFF. CDR3 nucleotide sequence: TGTGCCAGCAGCTTAGCTACGGGGGTATCCTACAATGAGCAGTTCTTC.

Ten or more counts support this clonotype. The rearrangement links TRBV28 to TRBJ1-1; 9 bases align to TRBD1. The CDR3 runs 17 residues. V was pared by 3 bases and J by 3 bases, with 11 bases of the junction left unmatched. The germline gives CDR1 MDHEN, CDR2 SYDVKM. The CDR3 DNA reads as TGTGCCAGCAGTTTTATTGGGACAGGGATTTTATACACTGAAGCTTTCTTT. It yields the protein CASSFIGTGILYTEAFF.

This sequence joins TRBV11-2 and TRBJ2-1, with 11 bases identical to TRBD2. CDR3 length: 16 amino acids. In germline, CDR1 is SGHAT, CDR2 FQNNGV. Trimming cost V 5 bases and J 4 bases; bases outside gene matches: 7. CDR3 nucleotides: TGTGCCAGCAGCCAATCCGGGACTAGCGGATACAATGAGCAGTTCTTC. Translated, it gives CASSQSGTSGYNEQFF. The complete variable domain, with remaining parts taken from reference TRBV11-2 and TRBJ2-1, reads EAGVAQSPRYKIIEKRQSVAFWCNPISGHATLYWYQQILGQGPKLLIQFQNNGVVDDSQLPKDRFSAERLKGVDSTLKIQPAKLEDSAVYLCASSQSGTSGYNEQFFGPGTRLTVL.